This T cell receptor beta chain was retrieved from a study of blood T cell repertoires in COVID-19. Study at large: The origin of the acute and convalescent COVID-19 samples was the United States, Italy and Spain. The cDNA or gDNA used as material had been derived from T cells, B-cell-depleted T cells, or PBMCs.

In the original workflow: Estimation of nucleated cell counts was performed using reference gene primer amplification. The repertoire was sequenced with immunoSEQ multiplex PCR; TCRdb's copy has only in-frame clones and lacks some. That table supplies the V and J calls and clone size; D and trimming were determined from the DNA. The sample has some 190,000 clones, 85% to 90% seen once. From germline, CDR1 is MRHNA and CDR2 SNTAGT. Unmatched junction bases numbered 12, after V lost 8 bases and J lost 6 bases. This CDR3 contains 15 residues. Sequenced sample: peripheral blood. The receptor was isolated from a human donor in a cohort sampled during active COVID-19. This chain connects TRBV6-4 to TRBJ2-2; TRBD2 agrees at 7 bases. The CDR3 DNA is TGTGCCAGCGCCCCGACTAGCAGCCGGGCCGGGGAGCTGTTTTTT. Protein product: CASAPTSSRAGELFF.